This T cell receptor (beta chain) was identified in a study of cytomegalovirus exposure and HLA in healthy donors. About the study: Assignment to the Caucasian-associated ancestry cluster applied to around 80% of the roughly 410 genotyped donors.

Healthy bone marrow donors supplied every sample. Comments on this clone: Its antigen is not known.

Study-wide points: In vitro testing confirmed a few CMV-associated chains as specific for CMV antigens. Fewer N-insertions than the roughly 630-donor mean were reportedly shown by an Asian-associated ancestry cluster in a later analysis.

Germline V gives CDR1 SGHRS, CDR2 YFSETQ. The V and J ends lost 0 bases and 1 base respectively, with 7 bases between them. The CDR3 has 14 amino acids. PCR involved 60 Vbeta and 13 Jbeta primers. Repertoires were generated with immunoSEQ multiplex PCR, while TCRdb's copy carries only in-frame clones and drops some. The data contain around 150,000 clones, roughly three quarters of them singletons. The receptor comes from a human donor in good health. V is TRBV5-1 and J is TRBJ1-1; tentatively, D is TRBD1 (6 bases). The sequenced material came from PBMCs. CDR3 in amino acids: CASSLEGGNTEAFF. CDR3 coding DNA: TGCGCCAGCAGCTTGGAAGGGGGGAACACTGAAGCTTTCTTT.